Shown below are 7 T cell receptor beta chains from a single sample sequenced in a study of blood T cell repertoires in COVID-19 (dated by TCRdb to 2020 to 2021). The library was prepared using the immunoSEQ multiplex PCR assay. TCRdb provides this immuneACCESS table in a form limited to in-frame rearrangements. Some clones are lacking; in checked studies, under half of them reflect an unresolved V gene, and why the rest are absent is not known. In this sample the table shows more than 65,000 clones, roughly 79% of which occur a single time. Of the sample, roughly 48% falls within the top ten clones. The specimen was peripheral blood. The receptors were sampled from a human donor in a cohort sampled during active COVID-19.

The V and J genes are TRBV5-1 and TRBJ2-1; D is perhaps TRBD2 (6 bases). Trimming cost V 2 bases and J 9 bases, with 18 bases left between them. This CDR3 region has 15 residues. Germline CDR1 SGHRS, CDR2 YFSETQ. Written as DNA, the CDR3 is TGCGCCAGCAGCTTCAATCGGCTAGCGTCTGGTGAGCAGTTCTTC. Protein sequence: CASSFNRLASGEQFF.

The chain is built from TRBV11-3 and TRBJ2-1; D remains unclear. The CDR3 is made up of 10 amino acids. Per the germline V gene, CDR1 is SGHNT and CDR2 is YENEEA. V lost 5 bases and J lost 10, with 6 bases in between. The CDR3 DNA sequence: TGTGCCAGCAGCACGACAGAGCAGTTCTTC. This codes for CASSTTEQFF.

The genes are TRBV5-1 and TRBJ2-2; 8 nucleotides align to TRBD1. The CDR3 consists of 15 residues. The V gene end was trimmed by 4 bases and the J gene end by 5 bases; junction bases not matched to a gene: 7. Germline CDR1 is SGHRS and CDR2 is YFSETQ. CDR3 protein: CASSPLGQGTGELFF. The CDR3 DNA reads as TGCGCCAGCAGCCCCCTCGGACAGGGAACCGGGGAGCTGTTTTTT. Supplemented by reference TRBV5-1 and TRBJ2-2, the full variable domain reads KAGVTQTPRYLIKTRGQQVTLSCSPISGHRSVSWYQQTPGQGLQFLFEYFSETQRNKGNFPGRFSGRQFSNSRSEMNVSTLELGDSALYLCASSPLGQGTGELFFGEGSRLTVL.

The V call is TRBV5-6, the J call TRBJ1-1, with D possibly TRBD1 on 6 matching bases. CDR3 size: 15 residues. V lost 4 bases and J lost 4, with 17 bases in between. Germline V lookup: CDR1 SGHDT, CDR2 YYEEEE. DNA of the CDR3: TGTGCCAGCAGCCCGGCTTCAGGGGAGGGCACTGAAGCTTTCTTT. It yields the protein CASSPASGEGTEAFF.

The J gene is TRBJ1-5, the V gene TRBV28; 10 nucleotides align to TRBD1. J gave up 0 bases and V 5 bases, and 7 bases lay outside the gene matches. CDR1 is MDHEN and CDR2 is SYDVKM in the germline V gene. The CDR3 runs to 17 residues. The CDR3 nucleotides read TGTGCCAGCAGTCCCTACGGGACAGGGGTTAGCAATCAGCCCCAGCATTTT. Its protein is CASSPYGTGVSNQPQHF.

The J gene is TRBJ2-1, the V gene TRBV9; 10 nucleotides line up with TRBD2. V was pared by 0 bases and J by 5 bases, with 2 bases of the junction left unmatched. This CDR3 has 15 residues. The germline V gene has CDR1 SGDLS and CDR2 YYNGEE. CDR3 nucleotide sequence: TGTGCCAGCAGCGTAGGGACTAGCGGAAACAATGAGCAGTTCTTC. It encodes CASSVGTSGNNEQFF.

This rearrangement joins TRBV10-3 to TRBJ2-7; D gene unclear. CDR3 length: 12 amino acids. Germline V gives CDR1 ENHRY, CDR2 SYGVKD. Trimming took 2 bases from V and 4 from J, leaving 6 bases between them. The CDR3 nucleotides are TGTGCCATCAGTGAGGGCGGATACGAGCAGTACTTC. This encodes CAISEGGYEQYF.